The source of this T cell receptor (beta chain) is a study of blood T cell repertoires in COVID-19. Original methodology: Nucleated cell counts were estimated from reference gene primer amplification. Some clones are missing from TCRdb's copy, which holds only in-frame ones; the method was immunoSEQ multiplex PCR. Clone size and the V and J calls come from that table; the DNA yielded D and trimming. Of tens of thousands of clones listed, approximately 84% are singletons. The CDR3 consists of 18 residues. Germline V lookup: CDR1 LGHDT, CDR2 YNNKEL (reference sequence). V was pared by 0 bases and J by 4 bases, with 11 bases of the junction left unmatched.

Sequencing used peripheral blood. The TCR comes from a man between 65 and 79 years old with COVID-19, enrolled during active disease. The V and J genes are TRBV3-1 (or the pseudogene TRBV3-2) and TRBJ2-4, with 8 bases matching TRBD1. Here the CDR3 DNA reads TGTGCCAGCAGCCAAGAAGGGACAGGTTATTGGGGAAAAAACATTCAGTACTTC. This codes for CASSQEGTGYWGKNIQYF.